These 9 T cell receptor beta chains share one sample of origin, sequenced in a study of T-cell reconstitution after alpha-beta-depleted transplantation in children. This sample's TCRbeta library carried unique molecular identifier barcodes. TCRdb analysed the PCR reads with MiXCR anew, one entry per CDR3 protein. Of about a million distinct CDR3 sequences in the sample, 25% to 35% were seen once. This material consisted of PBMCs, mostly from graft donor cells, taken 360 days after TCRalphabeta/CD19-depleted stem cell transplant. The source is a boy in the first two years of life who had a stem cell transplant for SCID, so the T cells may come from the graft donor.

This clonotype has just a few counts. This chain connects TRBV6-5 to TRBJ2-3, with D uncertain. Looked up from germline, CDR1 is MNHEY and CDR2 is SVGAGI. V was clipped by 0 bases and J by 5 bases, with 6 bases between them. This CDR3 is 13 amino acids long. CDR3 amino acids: CASSYSYGDTQYF. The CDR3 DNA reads TGTGCCAGCAGTTACTCGTACGGAGATACGCAGTATTTT.

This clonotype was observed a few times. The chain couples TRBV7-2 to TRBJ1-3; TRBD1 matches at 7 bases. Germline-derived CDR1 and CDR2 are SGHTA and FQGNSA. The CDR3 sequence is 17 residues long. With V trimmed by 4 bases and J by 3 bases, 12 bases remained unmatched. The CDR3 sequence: CASSSALTGFYGNTIYF. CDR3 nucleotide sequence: TGTGCCAGCAGCTCCGCCCTGACAGGGTTTTATGGAAACACCATATATTTT.

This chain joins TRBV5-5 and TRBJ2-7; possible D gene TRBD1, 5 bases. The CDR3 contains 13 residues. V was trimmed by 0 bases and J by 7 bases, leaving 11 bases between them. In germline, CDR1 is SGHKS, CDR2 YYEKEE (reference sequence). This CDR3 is CASSLVQVGEQYF. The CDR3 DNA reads TGTGCCAGCAGCTTGGTACAGGTTGGGGAGCAGTACTTC.

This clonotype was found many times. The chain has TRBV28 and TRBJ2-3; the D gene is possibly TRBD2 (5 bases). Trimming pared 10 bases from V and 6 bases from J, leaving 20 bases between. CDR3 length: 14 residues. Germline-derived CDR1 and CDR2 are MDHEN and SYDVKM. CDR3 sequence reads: CAMRASRPGDTQYF. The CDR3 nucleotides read TGTGCCATGAGGGCTAGCCGTCCGGGCGATACGCAGTATTTT. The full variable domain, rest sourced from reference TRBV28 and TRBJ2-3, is DVKVTQSSRYLVKRTGEKVFLECVQDMDHENMFWYRQDPGLGLRLIYFSYDVKMKEKGDIPEGYSVSREKKERFSLILESASTNQTSMYLCAMRASRPGDTQYFGPGTRLTVL.

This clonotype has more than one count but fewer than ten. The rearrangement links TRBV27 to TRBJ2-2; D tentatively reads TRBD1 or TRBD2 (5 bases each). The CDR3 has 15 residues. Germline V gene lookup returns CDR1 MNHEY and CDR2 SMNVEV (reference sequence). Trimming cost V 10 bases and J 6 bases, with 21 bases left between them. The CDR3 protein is CATRSRDLSAGELFF. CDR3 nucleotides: TGTGCCACCCGTAGCCGGGACCTGAGCGCCGGGGAGCTGTTTTTT.

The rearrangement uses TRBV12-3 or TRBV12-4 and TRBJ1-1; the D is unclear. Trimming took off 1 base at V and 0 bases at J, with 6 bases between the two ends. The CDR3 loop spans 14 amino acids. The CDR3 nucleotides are TGTGCCAGCAGTTTAGGACCCATGAACACTGAAGCTTTCTTT. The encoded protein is CASSLGPMNTEAFF.

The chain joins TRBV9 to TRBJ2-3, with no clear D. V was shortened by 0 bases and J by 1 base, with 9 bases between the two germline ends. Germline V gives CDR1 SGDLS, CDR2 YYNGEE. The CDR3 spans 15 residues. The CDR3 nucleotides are TGTGCCAGCAGCGTAGTAGGCGCGGGCACAGATACGCAGTATTTT. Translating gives CASSVVGAGTDTQYF. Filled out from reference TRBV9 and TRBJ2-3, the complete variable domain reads DSGVTQTPKHLITATGQRVTLRCSPRSGDLSVYWYQQSLDQGLQFLIQYYNGEERAKGNILERFSAQQFPDLHSELNLSSLELGDSALYFCASSVVGAGTDTQYFGPGTRLTVL.

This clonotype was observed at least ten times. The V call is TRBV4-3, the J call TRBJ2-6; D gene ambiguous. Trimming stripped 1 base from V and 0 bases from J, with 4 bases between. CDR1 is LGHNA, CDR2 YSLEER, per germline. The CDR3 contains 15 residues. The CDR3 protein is CASSQASSGANVLTF. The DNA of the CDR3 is TGCGCCAGCAGCCAAGCAAGCTCTGGGGCCAACGTCCTGACTTTC.

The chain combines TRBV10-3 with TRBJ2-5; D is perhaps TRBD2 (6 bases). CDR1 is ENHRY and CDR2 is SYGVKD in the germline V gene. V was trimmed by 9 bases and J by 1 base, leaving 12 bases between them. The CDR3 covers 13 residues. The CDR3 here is CAINGGAQETQYF. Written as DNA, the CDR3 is TGTGCCATAAACGGAGGGGCCCAAGAGACCCAGTACTTC.